This record concerns one T cell receptor beta chain sequence. CDR3 length: 16 residues. The V gene's germline CDR1 is SGDLS and CDR2 YYNGEE. Trimming removed 0 bases at V and 10 bases at J, with 22 bases between. These data come from a study of CD8 T cells in Susac syndrome. It was with random hexamers that 0.5 to 1 ug RNA was reverse transcribed. TCR beta CDR3 was amplified by immunoSEQ covering 54 Vbeta and 13 Jbeta. TCRdb redid the calling of the immunoSEQ multiplex PCR reads with MiXCR, one entry per CDR3 protein. The table has hundreds of thousands of distinct CDR3 sequences, over 90% seen once. Blood CD8+ and CD4+ T cells underwent high-throughput TCR beta sequencing. Relapsing-remitting disease, either stable or active, was present in the multiple sclerosis controls, who were treatment-naive patients. TEMRA cells underwent FACS enrichment and CD8+ and CD4+ T cells underwent negative isolation.

Material: CD4+ T cells from PBMCs. This rearrangement joins TRBV9 to TRBJ1-1; tentative D call: TRBD1 (5 bases). This receptor was identified in a human donor with multiple sclerosis. CDR3 sequence: CASSVDFCKAGRGAFF. CDR3 nucleotide sequence: TGTGCCAGCAGCGTAGATTTTTGTAAGGCGGGACGAGGAGCTTTCTTT.